The following is a T cell receptor beta chain sequence with its context. Its antigen is not known. The CDR3 is 12 residues long. V shed 1 base and J shed 7 bases, with 5 bases lying between them. Germline loops: CDR1 SNHLY, CDR2 FYNNEI. The data derive from a study of CD8+CD57+ T cells in acquired aplastic anemia. Overall study findings and caveats: Among patients, total CD4+ and CD8+ pools exceeded CD8+CD57+ cells in diversity.

Patients chosen for sequencing had shown CD8+CD57+ cell expansion by flow cytometry. Of over nine patients, 2 also provided CD8+CD57+ effector memory cells that were sequenced. It was genomic DNA that served as the template for profiling TCR beta VDJ and CDR3. Each CDR3 protein gets one entry after TCRdb re-called the reads with MiXCR. This sample has about 20,000 distinct CDR3 sequences, with roughly 43% found just once. Sample: CD8+CD57+ T cells sorted from PBMCs. Subset in this sample: bead-enriched CD8+CD57+ effector memory T cells from SAA patients. The V and J genes are TRBV2 and TRBJ2-4, with D possibly TRBD1 on 5 matching bases. This receptor was taken from a human donor with aplastic anemia. The CDR3, as DNA: TGTGCCAGCAGTGAAGGACAGAACATTCAGTACTTC. This codes for CASSEGQNIQYF.